These 11 T cell receptor beta chains were all obtained from the same sample, sequenced in a study of blood T cells in healthy people across ages (dated by TCRdb to 2013 to 2016). Receptor amplification or capture employed 5' RACE. The sequencer was an Illumina HiSeq 2500. The second PCR ran for about 7 to 11 cycles and used a J-beta primer mix along with a sample-barcoded 5' primer. TCRdb trimmed public reads at Q25 via fastp, called clones via MiXCR and kept in-frame beta chains. Rows matching on CDR3 protein sequence are summarized as one entry with the most common DNA and genes. The table for this sample lists about 1,500,000 distinct CDR3 sequences; around 39% of them were counted only once. In total, the top ten clones hold 7.9% of the sample. The specimen sequenced was blood. The receptor source for this set is a woman in her late teens or twenties in good health.

This clonotype has a handful of counts. The CDR3 region is CSARDPNGYEQYF. The CDR3 nucleotides read TGCAGTGCTAGAGATCCGAACGGCTACGAGCAGTACTTC. This chain connects TRBV20-1 to TRBJ2-4; D is undetermined. The better agreement between TRBJ2-7 and the DNA end casts doubt on the J call. This CDR3 has 13 residues. Germline values: CDR1 DFQATT, CDR2 SNEGSKA (reference sequence).

This rearrangement joins TRBV20-1 to TRBJ2-4; 16 nucleotides match TRBD2. The length of the CDR3 is 19 residues. The germline gives CDR1 DFQATT, CDR2 SNEGSKA (reference sequence). V lost 3 bases to trimming and J lost 1 base; unmatched junction nucleotides: 9. CDR3 in amino acids: CSARVGTSGGGAAKNIQYF. The CDR3, as DNA: TGCAGTGCTAGGGTTGGGACTAGCGGGGGGGGGGCGGCCAAAAACATTCAGTACTTC.

V and J are TRBV5-4 and TRBJ2-3, with 10 bases fitting TRBD2. V was clipped by 0 bases and J by 4 bases; unmatched bases: 5. The CDR3 runs to 16 residues. Germline CDR1 SGHNT, CDR2 YYREEE (reference sequence). Written as DNA, the CDR3 is TGTGCCAGCAGCTTGGCTGCTAGCGGGGGATCAGATACGCAGTATTTT. It translates to CASSLAASGGSDTQYF.

The genes are TRBV29-1 and TRBJ2-7; 8 nucleotides match TRBD1. The CDR3 runs to 14 residues. CDR1 is SQVTM and CDR2 is ANQGSEA in the germline V gene. With V trimmed by 7 bases and J by 0 bases, 8 bases remained unmatched. CDR3 DNA: TGCAGCGCTGGGACAGGCGGGGTCTCCTACGAGCAGTACTTC. This sequence encodes CSAGTGGVSYEQYF.

The chain combines TRBV28 with TRBJ1-1; no clear D gene. Germline CDR1 is MDHEN and CDR2 is SYDVKM. V was trimmed by 5 bases and J by 5 bases, leaving 18 bases between them. The CDR3 contains 15 residues. The CDR3 sequence is CASSPLYVGKTEAFF. CDR3 sequence (DNA): TGTGCCAGCAGTCCGCTCTATGTGGGCAAAACTGAAGCTTTCTTT.

This clonotype has just a few counts. The chain carries TRBV7-2 and TRBJ2-3; 12 positions match TRBD2. The CDR3 is 15 residues long. Trimming took 5 bases from V and 4 from J; bases not matched to a gene: 4. CDR1 SGHTA and CDR2 FQGNSA come from the germline V gene. The CDR3 region has the DNA TGTGCCAGCAGCACCCGACTAGCGGGAGCAGATACGCAGTATTTT. Residues: CASSTRLAGADTQYF.

The V and J genes are TRBV5-1 and TRBJ2-1, with D perhaps TRBD2 (5 bases). Trimming took 2 bases from V and 7 from J, leaving 16 bases between them. From germline, CDR1 is SGHRS and CDR2 YFSETQ. CDR3 size: 15 residues. CDR3 DNA: TGCGCCAGCAGCTTTGGGGTGACCACGGGAAATGAGCAGTTCTTC. Residues: CASSFGVTTGNEQFF.

This clonotype has more than one count but fewer than ten. This rearrangement joins TRBV11-2 to TRBJ1-4; D uncertain. The CDR3 length is 12 residues. Between the trimmed V and J ends, which lost 3 bases and 8 bases, there was a span of 7 bases. CDR1 and CDR2 from the germline V gene are SGHAT and FQNNGV. In DNA, the CDR3 is TGTGCCAGCAGCTTTAGTCGGGAAAAACTGTTTTTT. Protein: CASSFSREKLFF.

This CDR3 reads CSARDRLAGTLYEQYF. Written as DNA, the CDR3 is TGCAGTGCTAGAGATCGCCTAGCGGGGACCCTATACGAGCAGTACTTC. The V call is TRBV20-1, the J call TRBJ2-4; 9 bases match TRBD2. The end of the DNA aligns better with TRBJ2-7, so the J call may be wrong. The CDR3 extends over 16 amino acids. In germline, CDR1 is DFQATT, CDR2 SNEGSKA (reference sequence).

The chain couples TRBV7-8 to TRBJ2-1; 8 bases are a match to TRBD2. Trimming at V came to 5 bases and at J to 4 bases, leaving 10 bases not matched to a gene. Per germline, CDR1 SGHVS and CDR2 FQNEAQ. The CDR3 runs 16 residues. This chain's CDR3 is CASSPYAGTSYNEQFF. CDR3 bases: TGTGCCAGCAGCCCGTATGCGGGGACTAGTTACAATGAGCAGTTCTTC.

The J gene is TRBJ2-3, the V gene TRBV10-3; D possibly matches TRBD1 or TRBD2 (6 bases each). The germline CDR1 and CDR2 sequences are ENHRY and SYGVKD. V was pared by 4 bases and J by 4 bases, with 15 bases between. This CDR3 spans 15 amino acids. This CDR3 reads CAISVGGGPSDTQYF. In DNA, the CDR3 is TGTGCCATCAGTGTCGGAGGGGGGCCCTCAGATACGCAGTATTTT.